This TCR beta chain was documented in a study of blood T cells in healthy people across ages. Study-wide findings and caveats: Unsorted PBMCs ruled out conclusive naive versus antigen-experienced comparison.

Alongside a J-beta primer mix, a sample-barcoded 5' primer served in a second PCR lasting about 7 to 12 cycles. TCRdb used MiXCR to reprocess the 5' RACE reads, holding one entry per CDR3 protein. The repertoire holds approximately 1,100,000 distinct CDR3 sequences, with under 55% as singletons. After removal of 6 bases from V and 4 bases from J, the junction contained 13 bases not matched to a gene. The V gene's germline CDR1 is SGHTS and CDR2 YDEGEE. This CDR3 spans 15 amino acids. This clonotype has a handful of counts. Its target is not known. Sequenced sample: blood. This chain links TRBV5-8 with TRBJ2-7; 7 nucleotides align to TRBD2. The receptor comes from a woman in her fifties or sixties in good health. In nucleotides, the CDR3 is TGTGCCAGCATAATGAACGCGGCGGGAGTTTACGAGCAGTACTTC. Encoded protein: CASIMNAAGVYEQYF.